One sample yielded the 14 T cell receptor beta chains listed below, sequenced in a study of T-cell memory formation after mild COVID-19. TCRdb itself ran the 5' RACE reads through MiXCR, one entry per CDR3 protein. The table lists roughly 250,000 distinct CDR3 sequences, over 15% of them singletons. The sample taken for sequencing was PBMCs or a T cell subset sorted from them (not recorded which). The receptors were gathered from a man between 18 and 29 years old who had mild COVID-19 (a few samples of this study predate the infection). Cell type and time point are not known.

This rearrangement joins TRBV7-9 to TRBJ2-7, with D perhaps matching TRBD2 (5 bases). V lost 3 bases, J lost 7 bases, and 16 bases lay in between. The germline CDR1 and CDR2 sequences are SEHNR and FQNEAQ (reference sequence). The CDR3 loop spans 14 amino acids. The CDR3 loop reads CASSFPLLPGEQYF. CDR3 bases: TGTGCCAGCAGCTTCCCCTTGCTTCCGGGGGAGCAGTACTTC.

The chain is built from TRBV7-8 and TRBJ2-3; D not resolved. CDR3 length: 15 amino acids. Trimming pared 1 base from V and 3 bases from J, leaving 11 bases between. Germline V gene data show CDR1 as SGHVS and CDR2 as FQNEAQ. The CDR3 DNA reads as TGTGCCAGCAGCTTAGTCGGACCAGATACAGATACGCAGTATTTT. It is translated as CASSLVGPDTDTQYF.

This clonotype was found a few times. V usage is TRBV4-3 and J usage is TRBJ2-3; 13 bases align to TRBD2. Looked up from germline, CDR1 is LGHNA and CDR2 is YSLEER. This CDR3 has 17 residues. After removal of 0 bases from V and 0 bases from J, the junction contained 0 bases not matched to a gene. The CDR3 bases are TGCGCCAGCAGCCAAGAGGGACTAGCGGGGAGCACAGATACGCAGTATTTT. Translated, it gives CASSQEGLAGSTDTQYF.

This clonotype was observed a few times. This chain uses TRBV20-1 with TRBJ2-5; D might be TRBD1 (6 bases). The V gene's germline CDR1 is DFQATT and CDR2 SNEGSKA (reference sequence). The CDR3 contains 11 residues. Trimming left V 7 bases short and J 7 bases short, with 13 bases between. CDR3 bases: TGCAGTGTGGGACACGAAGGGACCCAGTACTTC. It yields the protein CSVGHEGTQYF.

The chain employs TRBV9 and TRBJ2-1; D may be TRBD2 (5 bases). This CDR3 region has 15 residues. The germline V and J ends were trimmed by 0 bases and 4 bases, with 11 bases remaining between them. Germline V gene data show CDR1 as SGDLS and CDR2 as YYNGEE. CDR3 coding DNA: TGTGCCAGCAGCGTAGCCCCAAGCGGTTACAATGAGCAGTTCTTC. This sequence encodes CASSVAPSGYNEQFF.

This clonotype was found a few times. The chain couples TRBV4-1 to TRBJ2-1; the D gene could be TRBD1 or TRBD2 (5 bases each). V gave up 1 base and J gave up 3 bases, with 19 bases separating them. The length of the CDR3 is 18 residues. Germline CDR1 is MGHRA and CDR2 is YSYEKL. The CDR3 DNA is TGCGCCAGCAGCCAAGCTCCAGGGAGTCCCTCCTTCTACAATGAGCAGTTCTTC. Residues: CASSQAPGSPSFYNEQFF.

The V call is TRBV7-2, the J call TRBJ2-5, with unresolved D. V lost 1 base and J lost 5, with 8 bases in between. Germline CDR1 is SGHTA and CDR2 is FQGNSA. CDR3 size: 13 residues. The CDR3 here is CASSLDPLETQYF. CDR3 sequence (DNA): TGTGCCAGCAGCTTAGATCCCTTGGAGACCCAGTACTTC.

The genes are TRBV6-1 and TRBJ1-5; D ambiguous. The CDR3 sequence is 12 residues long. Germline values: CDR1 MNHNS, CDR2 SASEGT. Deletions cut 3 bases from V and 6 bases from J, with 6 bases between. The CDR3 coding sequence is TGTGCCAGCAGTGAGTGGATTCAGCCCCAGCATTTT. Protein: CASSEWIQPQHF.

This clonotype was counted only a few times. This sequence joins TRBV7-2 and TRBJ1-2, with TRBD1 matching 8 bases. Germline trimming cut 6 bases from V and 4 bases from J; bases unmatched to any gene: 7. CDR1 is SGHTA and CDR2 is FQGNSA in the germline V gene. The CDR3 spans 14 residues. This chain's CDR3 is CASRPGGVGYGYTF. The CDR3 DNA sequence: TGTGCCAGCAGACCAGGGGGCGTAGGCTATGGCTACACCTTC.

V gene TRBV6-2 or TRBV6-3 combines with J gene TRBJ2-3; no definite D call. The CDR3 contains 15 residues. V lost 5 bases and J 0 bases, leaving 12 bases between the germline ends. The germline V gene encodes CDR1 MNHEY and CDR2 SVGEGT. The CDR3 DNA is TGTGCCAGCAGTGGCCCTCGTGTTAGCACAGATACGCAGTATTTT. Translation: CASSGPRVSTDTQYF.

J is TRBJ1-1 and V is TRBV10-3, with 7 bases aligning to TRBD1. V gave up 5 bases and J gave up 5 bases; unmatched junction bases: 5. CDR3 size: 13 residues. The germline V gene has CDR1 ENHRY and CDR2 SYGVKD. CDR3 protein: CAISSTGVTEAFF. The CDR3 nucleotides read TGTGCCATCAGTTCCACAGGGGTTACTGAAGCTTTCTTT.

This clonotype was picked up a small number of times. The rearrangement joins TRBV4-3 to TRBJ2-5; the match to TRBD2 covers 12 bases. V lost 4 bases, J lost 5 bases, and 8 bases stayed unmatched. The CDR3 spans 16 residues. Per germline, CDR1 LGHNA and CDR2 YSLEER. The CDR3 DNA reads TGCGCCAGCAGCCGGCGGCTAGCGGGGGGGCCCGAGACCCAGTACTTC. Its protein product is CASSRRLAGGPETQYF.

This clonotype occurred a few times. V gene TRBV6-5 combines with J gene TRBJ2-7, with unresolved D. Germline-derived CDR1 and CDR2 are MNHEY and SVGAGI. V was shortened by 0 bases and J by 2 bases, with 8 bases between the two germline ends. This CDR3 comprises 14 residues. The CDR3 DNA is TGTGCCAGCAGTTACTCTCAAGGCACCTACGAGCAGTACGTC. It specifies CASSYSQGTYEQYV.

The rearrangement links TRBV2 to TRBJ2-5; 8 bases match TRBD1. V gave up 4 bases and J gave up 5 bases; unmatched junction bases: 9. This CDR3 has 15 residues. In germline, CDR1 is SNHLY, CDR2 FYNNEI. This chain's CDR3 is CASSAQGAGGETQYF. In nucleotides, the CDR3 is TGTGCCAGCAGTGCGCAGGGGGCAGGAGGGGAGACCCAGTACTTC.